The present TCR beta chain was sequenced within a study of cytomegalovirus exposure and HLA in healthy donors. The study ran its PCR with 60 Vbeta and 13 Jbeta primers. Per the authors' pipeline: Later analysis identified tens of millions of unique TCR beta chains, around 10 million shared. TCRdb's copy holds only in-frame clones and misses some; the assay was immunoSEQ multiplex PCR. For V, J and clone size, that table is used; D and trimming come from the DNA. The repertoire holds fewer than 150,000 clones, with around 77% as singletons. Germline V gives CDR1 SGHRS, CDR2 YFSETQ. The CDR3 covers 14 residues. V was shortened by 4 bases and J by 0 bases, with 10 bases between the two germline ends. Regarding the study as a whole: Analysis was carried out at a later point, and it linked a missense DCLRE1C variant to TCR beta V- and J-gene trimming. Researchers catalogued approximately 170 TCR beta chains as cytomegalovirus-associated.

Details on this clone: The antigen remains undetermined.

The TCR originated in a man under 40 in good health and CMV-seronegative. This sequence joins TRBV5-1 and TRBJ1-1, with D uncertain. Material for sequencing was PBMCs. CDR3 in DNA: TGCGCCAGCAGCCGCAGAGGAATGAACACTGAAGCTTTCTTT. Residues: CASSRRGMNTEAFF.